Here is one T cell receptor (beta chain) with its context. Antigen specificity is unknown. The assay was immunoSEQ multiplex PCR, and TCRdb's table has in-frame clones only and misses some. Of 150,000 to 200,000 clones listed, 80% to 90% are singletons. The CDR3 spans 17 residues. Looked up from germline, CDR1 is MGHDK and CDR2 is SYGVNS. The ends lost 5 bases at V and 4 bases at J; junction bases unmatched: 10. This entry belongs to a study of T cell responses to AZD1222 COVID-19 vaccine. Study-wide results and limits: The CD4 TCRs associated with vaccination extended across spike and predominated at 160-218 and 743-854. In a largely white British group with more females than males, clonal diversity was possibly underestimated.

The gene calls are TRBV25-1 and TRBJ2-4; TRBD2 aligns across 11 bases. Source: peripheral blood, taken 28 days after the second dose of the MenACWY control vaccine. This TCR came from an adult who received the MenACWY meningococcal vaccine as a control. The CDR3 region is CASSQGNIAGGKNIQYF. The DNA for the CDR3 is TGTGCCAGCAGTCAAGGGAACATAGCGGGAGGGAAAAACATTCAGTACTTC.